The source of this T cell receptor beta chain is a study of post-analysis software for immune sequencing data. Study-wide results and limits: Among five TRBV segments more frequent in patients than controls were TRBV5-6, TRBV5-1 and TRBV20-1.

The authors incorporated unique molecular identifiers into the TCR beta cDNA libraries. MiXCR, applied by TCRdb to the PCR reads, yields one record per CDR3 protein. The repertoire holds 450,000 to 700,000 distinct CDR3 sequences, with about 40% as singletons. The CDR3 covers 13 residues. CDR1 MNHEY and CDR2 SVGAGI come from the germline V gene. In its sample, this clonotype was seen a few times. Its antigen is unidentified. A junction boundary mismatches the germline segment, possibly from a read error. This chain joins TRBV6-5 and TRBJ1-6, with 10 bases identical to TRBD1. Sequencing was performed on blood. The TCR was taken from a girl aged 10-17 years with multiple sclerosis. For the CDR3, the DNA is TGTGCCAGCAGAGGGACAGGGGCTTCAGCCCTCCACTTT. Protein product: CASRGTGASALHF.